The present T cell receptor beta chain was sequenced within a study of T cell responses to AZD1222 COVID-19 vaccine. Study conclusions and caveats: Of the AZD1222 recipients, only 5 to 7 were seropositive at baseline.

The data were produced by immunoSEQ multiplex PCR, yet TCRdb's version contains in-frame clones alone and is incomplete. The profile shows 120,000 to 150,000 clones, approximately 89% of them singletons. This clone was detected a few times. Its matching antigen is unknown. V shed 0 bases and J 2 bases; nucleotides not matched to a gene: 5. From germline, CDR1 is MRHNA and CDR2 SNTAGT. CDR3 size: 16 residues. The clonotype was recovered from an adult who received the AZD1222 COVID-19 vaccine. The chain carries TRBV6-4 and TRBJ2-3, with 7 bases identical to TRBD2. The material was peripheral blood, obtained 28 days after the second AZD1222 dose. CDR3 DNA sequence: TGTGCCAGCAGTGACTCGGGGGAGGGACCCACAGATACGCAGTATTTT. This sequence encodes CASSDSGEGPTDTQYF.